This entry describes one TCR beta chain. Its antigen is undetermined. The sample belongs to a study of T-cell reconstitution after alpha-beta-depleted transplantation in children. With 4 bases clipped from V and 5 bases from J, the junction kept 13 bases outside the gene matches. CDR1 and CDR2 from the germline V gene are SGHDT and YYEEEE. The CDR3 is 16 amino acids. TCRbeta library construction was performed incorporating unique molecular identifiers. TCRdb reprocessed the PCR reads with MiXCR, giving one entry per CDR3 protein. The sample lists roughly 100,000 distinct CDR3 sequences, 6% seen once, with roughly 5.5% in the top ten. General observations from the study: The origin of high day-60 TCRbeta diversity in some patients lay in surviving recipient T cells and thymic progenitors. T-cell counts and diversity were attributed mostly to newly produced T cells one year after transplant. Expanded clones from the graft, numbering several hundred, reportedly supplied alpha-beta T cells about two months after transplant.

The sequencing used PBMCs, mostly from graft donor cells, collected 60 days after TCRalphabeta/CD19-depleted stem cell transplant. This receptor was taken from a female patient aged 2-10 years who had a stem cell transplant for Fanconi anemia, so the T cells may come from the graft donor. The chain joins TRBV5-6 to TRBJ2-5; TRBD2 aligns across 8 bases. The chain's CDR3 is CASSLLVYASGETQYF. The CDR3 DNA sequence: TGTGCCAGCAGCCTCCTGGTTTATGCTAGCGGGGAGACCCAGTACTTC.